The 24 T cell receptor beta chains below were found in one sample sequenced in a study of cytomegalovirus exposure and HLA in healthy donors. PCR amplification relied on 60 Vbeta primers (plus 13 Jbeta primers). Clones were sequenced by immunoSEQ multiplex PCR, and TCRdb holds only the in-frame ones, with some missing. The sample lists roughly 120,000 clones, approximately 80% seen once, with 3.5% to 4.5% in the top ten. Sequenced sample: PBMCs. All receptors come from a man aged 30-40 years in good health and CMV-seropositive.

Only a few counts were recorded for this clone. CDR3 in amino acids: CASSKSPGQGNVDAFF. CDR3 coding DNA: TGTGCCAGTAGTAAATCGCCGGGACAGGGGAATGTTGATGCTTTCTTT. This chain connects TRBV19 to TRBJ1-1, with 10 nucleotides matching TRBD1. Germline CDR1 LNHDA, CDR2 SQIVND (reference sequence). The CDR3 sequence is 16 residues long. With 4 bases clipped from V and 11 bases from J, the junction kept 16 bases outside the gene matches.

V and J are TRBV30 and TRBJ2-7, with a tentative D call TRBD2 (5 bases). The CDR3 has 11 amino acids. V gave up 0 bases and J gave up 6 bases, with 6 bases separating them. CDR1 GTSNPN and CDR2 SVGIG come from the germline V gene (reference sequence). CDR3 in DNA: TGTGCCTGGAGTGTGGGGAGCGAGCAGTACTTC. Encoded protein: CAWSVGSEQYF.

The chain is built from TRBV6-6 and TRBJ2-7; unclear D gene. Germline V gene data show CDR1 as MNHNY and CDR2 as SVGAGI (reference sequence). Trimming left V 0 bases short and J 0 bases short, with 12 bases between. CDR3 size: 16 residues. The CDR3 spells CASSYSSSGHSYEQYF. The CDR3 nucleotides are TGTGCCAGCAGTTACTCTTCCTCAGGTCACTCCTACGAGCAGTACTTC.

The chain is built from TRBV5-1 and TRBJ2-7, with D maybe TRBD1 (5 bases). V lost 0 bases and J lost 2, with 9 bases in between. Germline CDR1 SGHRS, CDR2 YFSETQ. The CDR3 loop spans 14 amino acids. CDR3 sequence (DNA): TGCGCCAGCAGCTTGGTAGCCAGGGCCTACGAGCAGTACTTC. Its protein product is CASSLVARAYEQYF.

The chain links TRBV5-8 to TRBJ1-6; D gene ambiguous. Per germline, CDR1 SGHTS and CDR2 YDEGEE. The CDR3 is 15 amino acids. V was cut by 4 bases and J by 4 bases, with 12 bases left in between. CDR3 sequence reads: CASSPITEYNSPLHF. The CDR3 nucleotides read TGTGCCAGCAGCCCGATAACAGAATATAATTCACCCCTCCACTTT.

V and J are TRBV7-6 and TRBJ1-2; D is unresolved. The ends were cut back, 0 bases at V and 1 base at J, with 12 bases in the middle. CDR3 size: 16 residues. Germline V gives CDR1 SGHVS, CDR2 FNYEAQ. CDR3 residues: CASSLAPTGLNYGYTF. Written as DNA, the CDR3 is TGTGCCAGCAGCTTAGCCCCAACTGGGCTTAACTATGGCTACACCTTC.

CDR3 coding DNA: TGTGCCAGCAGTTTGGTGGGAGGGGCATCCTACGAGCAGTACTTC. It translates to CASSLVGGASYEQYF. V and J are TRBV27 and TRBJ2-7; TRBD2 aligns across 7 bases. Germline loops: CDR1 MNHEY, CDR2 SMNVEV (reference sequence). The CDR3 is 15 amino acids. After removal of 3 bases from V and 1 base from J, the junction contained 6 bases not matched to a gene.

The J gene is TRBJ1-3, the V gene TRBV5-6, with D unresolved. This CDR3 has 16 residues. V was pared by 4 bases and J by 0 bases, with 14 bases between. The germline gives CDR1 SGHDT, CDR2 YYEEEE. CDR3 sequence reads: CASSPPRRYSGNTIYF. As DNA, the CDR3 is TGTGCCAGCAGCCCCCCCCGCAGGTACTCTGGAAACACCATATATTTT.

The V gene is TRBV7-2, the J gene TRBJ1-2, with 7 bases that match TRBD1. V lost 0 bases to trimming and J lost 4 bases; unmatched junction nucleotides: 5. Germline CDR1 SGHTA, CDR2 FQGNSA. The length of the CDR3 is 15 residues. CDR3 in amino acids: CASSLAGTEIYGYTF. The CDR3 DNA reads TGTGCCAGCAGCTTAGCCGGGACAGAGATCTATGGCTACACCTTC. The variable domain in full, with the rest retrieved from reference TRBV7-2 and TRBJ1-2, is GAGVSQSPSNKVTEKGKDVELRCDPISGHTALYWYRQSLGQGLEFLIYFQGNSAPDKSGLPSDRFSAERTGGSVSTLTIQRTQQEDSAVYLCASSLAGTEIYGYTFGSGTRLTVV.

This clone was seen a few times. J is TRBJ1-4 and V is TRBV25-1; D might be TRBD1 (5 bases). CDR1 is MGHDK, CDR2 SYGVNS, per germline. There are 14 residues in the CDR3. The V and J ends lost 1 base and 9 bases respectively, with 12 bases between them. CDR3 DNA sequence: TGTGCCAGCAGTGAATTTTCAGGGCTAAAAAAACTGTTTTTT. This translates into CASSEFSGLKKLFF.

The chain employs TRBV18 and TRBJ1-4; 7 bases align to TRBD1. The CDR3 contains 15 residues. After removal of 3 bases from V and 4 bases from J, the junction contained 5 bases not matched to a gene. Germline V gene lookup returns CDR1 KGHSH and CDR2 LQKENI. The CDR3 region is CASSPVTGSNEKLFF. DNA for the CDR3: TGTGCCAGCTCACCCGTGACAGGGAGTAATGAAAAACTGTTTTTT.

The chain couples TRBV28 to TRBJ2-7; the D is unclear. V was trimmed by 5 bases and J by 2 bases, leaving 13 bases between them. CDR3 size: 14 residues. Per germline, CDR1 MDHEN and CDR2 SYDVKM. CDR3 in DNA: TGTGCCAGCAGTCCAACAACGTATCCCTACGAGCAGTACTTC. Translated, it gives CASSPTTYPYEQYF.

The gene calls are TRBV11-3 and TRBJ2-7; 7 bases map to TRBD1. The CDR3 is 15 residues long. The ends lost 0 bases at V and 0 bases at J; junction bases unmatched: 2. Germline loops: CDR1 SGHNT, CDR2 YENEEA. The CDR3 reads CASSLDRDSSYEQYF. CDR3 coding DNA: TGTGCCAGCAGCTTAGACCGGGACAGCTCCTACGAGCAGTACTTC. The full variable domain, completed using reference TRBV11-3 and TRBJ2-7, is EAGVVQSPRYKIIEKKQPVAFWCNPISGHNTLYWYLQNLGQGPELLIRYENEEAVDDSQLPKDRFSAERLKGVDSTLKIQPAELGDSAVYLCASSLDRDSSYEQYFGPGTRLTVT.

Written as DNA, the CDR3 is TGTGCCAGCAGCCCCCCAGCTAATGAAAAACTGTTTTTT. This gives the protein CASSPPANEKLFF. The rearrangement uses TRBV5-5 and TRBJ1-4; no firm D call. This CDR3 has 13 residues. In germline, CDR1 is SGHKS, CDR2 YYEKEE (reference sequence). V was clipped by 4 bases and J by 3 bases, with 7 bases between them. The full variable domain, in which reference TRBV5-5 and TRBJ1-4 provide the parts outside the CDR3, is DAGVTQSPTHLIKTRGQQVTLRCSPISGHKSVSWYQQVLGQGPQFIFQYYEKEERGRGNFPDRFSARQFPNYSSELNVNALLLGDSALYLCASSPPANEKLFFGSGTQLSVL.

This clone was seen a few times. CDR3 in DNA: TGTGCCAGCAGCTTGGTAGCACGGGGGGAGACCCAGTACTTC. As protein: CASSLVARGETQYF. The V and J genes are TRBV5-4 and TRBJ2-5, with D possibly matching TRBD2 (6 bases). The CDR3 covers 14 residues. V lost 0 bases and J lost 5, with 11 bases in between. The germline CDR1 and CDR2 sequences are SGHNT and YYREEE (reference sequence).

V and J are TRBV9 and TRBJ2-7; TRBD1 matches 8 bases. The CDR3 runs 14 residues. The trim removed 1 base at V and 6 bases at J, leaving 6 bases unmatched. The germline V gene encodes CDR1 SGDLS and CDR2 YYNGEE. CDR3 loop: CASSVTDRDLEQYF. The CDR3 DNA sequence: TGTGCCAGCAGCGTAACGGACAGGGACCTCGAGCAGTACTTC.

The chain recombines TRBV11-2 with TRBJ2-7; 8 positions match TRBD2. The CDR3 is 17 amino acids. Germline V lookup: CDR1 SGHAT, CDR2 FQNNGV. V lost 0 bases and J lost 5; bases outside the gene matches: 12. CDR3 sequence reads: CASSLDRTGGPLDEQYF. DNA for the CDR3: TGTGCCAGCAGCTTAGATCGGACGGGAGGGCCTTTGGACGAGCAGTACTTC.

This clone was counted only a few times. This chain connects TRBV19 to TRBJ1-6, with D unclear. The germline V gene has CDR1 LNHDA and CDR2 SQIVND (reference sequence). The V end lost 3 bases, the J end lost 9 bases, and 15 bases lay between the germline ends. This CDR3 comprises 15 residues. The CDR3 DNA sequence: TGTGCCAGTAGTATCGGAGGGCCTATAGGTTCACCCCTCCACTTT. Translated, it gives CASSIGGPIGSPLHF.

This sequence joins TRBV7-6 and TRBJ2-2; 8 bases are a match to TRBD1. This CDR3 region has 17 residues. Germline V gene data show CDR1 as SGHVS and CDR2 as FNYEAQ. Unmatched junction bases numbered 6, after V lost 2 bases and J lost 1 base. CDR3 in amino acids: CASSLIAGTGNTGELFF. CDR3 nucleotides: TGTGCCAGCAGCTTAATCGCCGGGACAGGGAACACCGGGGAGCTGTTTTTT. The full variable domain, its missing parts supplied by reference TRBV7-6 and TRBJ2-2, is GAGVSQSPRYKVTKRGQDVALRCDPISGHVSLYWYRQALGQGPEFLTYFNYEAQQDKSGLPNDRFSAERPEGSISTLTIQRTEQRDSAMYRCASSLIAGTGNTGELFFGEGSRLTVL.

This chain uses TRBV9 with TRBJ2-7; the match to TRBD2 covers 11 bases. The CDR3 loop spans 15 amino acids. J gave up 2 bases and V 3 bases, and 4 bases lay outside the gene matches. Germline V gene data show CDR1 as SGDLS and CDR2 as YYNGEE. The CDR3: CASSGGTSGAYEQYF. CDR3 nucleotides: TGTGCCAGCAGCGGAGGGACTAGCGGAGCCTACGAGCAGTACTTC.

This chain connects TRBV5-4 to TRBJ1-2; 11 nucleotides line up with TRBD1. The germline V gene has CDR1 SGHNT and CDR2 YYREEE (reference sequence). With V trimmed by 5 bases and J by 5 bases, 14 bases remained unmatched. This CDR3 comprises 17 residues. The CDR3, as DNA: TGTGCCAGCAGGTTGAGCCCCTCCGGACAGGGGGCATATGGCTACACCTTC. Amino acid sequence: CASRLSPSGQGAYGYTF.

This chain joins TRBV10-3 and TRBJ1-1; D uncertain. Looked up from germline, CDR1 is ENHRY and CDR2 is SYGVKD. Deletions cut 7 bases from V and 1 base from J, with 10 bases between. The CDR3 extends over 13 amino acids. In nucleotides, the CDR3 is TGTGCCATCAAGGAGAGATCGAACACTGAAGCTTTCTTT. Amino acids: CAIKERSNTEAFF.

The chain carries TRBV30 and TRBJ2-3, with D tentatively TRBD2 (6 bases). The ends were cut back, 5 bases at V and 4 bases at J, with 16 bases in the middle. Germline CDR1 reads GTSNPN; CDR2 reads SVGIG (reference sequence). This CDR3 has 14 amino acids. The CDR3 nucleotides are TGTGCCTGGGGCCGTCTAGCGAATTCAGATACGCAGTATTTT. Its protein is CAWGRLANSDTQYF.

The rearrangement links TRBV4-3 to TRBJ2-7; 12 nucleotides align to TRBD2. Trimming removed 1 base from V and 7 bases from J; junction bases left unmatched: 2. Germline CDR1 and CDR2: LGHNA and YSLEER. The CDR3 has 14 residues. The CDR3 loop reads CASSQGLAGVEQYF. Here the CDR3 DNA reads TGCGCCAGCAGCCAAGGACTAGCGGGAGTGGAGCAGTACTTC.